This T cell receptor (beta chain) comes out of a study of cytomegalovirus exposure and HLA in healthy donors. Whole-study findings and limits: According to reports, the classifier identified cytomegalovirus status with high specificity and sensitivity. Follow-up analysis later connected one missense variant in DCLRE1C with trimming of TCR beta V- and J-genes. Reports state that TCR beta sequences accurately predicted most subjects' HLA-A and HLA-B alleles. Excluded: some indistinguishable V segments such as TRBV6-2 and TRBV6-3.

A multiplex PCR was run with 60 Vbeta primers and 13 Jbeta primers. Repertoires were generated with immunoSEQ multiplex PCR, while TCRdb's copy carries only in-frame clones and drops some. The profile shows about 180,000 clones, around 77% of them singletons. As concerns this clone: The antigen remains unidentified.

The CDR3 length is 12 residues. Germline loops: CDR1 SEHNR, CDR2 FQNEAQ (reference sequence). The receptor's source is a woman aged 50 to 60 in good health and CMV-seropositive. The rearrangement links TRBV7-9 to TRBJ2-5, with D uncertain. The J call may be incorrect, as the DNA end agrees better with TRBJ2-7. Material: PBMCs. CDR3 coding DNA: TGTGCCAGCAGCTTAGCGATAGCCGAGCAGTACTTC. Protein: CASSLAIAEQYF.